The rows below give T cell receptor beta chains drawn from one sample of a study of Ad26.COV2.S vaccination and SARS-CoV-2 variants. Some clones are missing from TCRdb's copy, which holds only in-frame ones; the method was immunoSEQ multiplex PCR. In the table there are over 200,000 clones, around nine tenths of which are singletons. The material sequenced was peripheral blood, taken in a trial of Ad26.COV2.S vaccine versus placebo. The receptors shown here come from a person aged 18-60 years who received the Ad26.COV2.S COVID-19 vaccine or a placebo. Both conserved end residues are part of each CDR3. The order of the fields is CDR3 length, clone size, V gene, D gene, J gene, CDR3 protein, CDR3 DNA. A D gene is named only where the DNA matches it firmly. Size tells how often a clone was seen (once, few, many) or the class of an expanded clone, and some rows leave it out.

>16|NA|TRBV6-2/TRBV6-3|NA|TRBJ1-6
CASSKIQASYNSPLHF
TGTGCCAGCAGTAAAATACAGGCCTCCTATAATTCACCCCTCCACTTT
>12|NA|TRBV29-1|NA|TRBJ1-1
CSVQRDLTEAFF
TGCAGCGTACAACGGGACCTGACTGAAGCTTTCTTT
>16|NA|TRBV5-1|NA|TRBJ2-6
CASTQDSRSGANVLTF
TGCGCCAGCACCCAGGACAGTAGATCTGGGGCCAACGTCCTGACTTTC
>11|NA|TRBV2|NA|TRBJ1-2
CASSKTYGYTF
TGTGCCAGCTCGAAAACCTATGGCTACACCTTC
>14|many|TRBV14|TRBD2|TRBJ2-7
CASSPAGGGYEQYF
TGTGCCAGCAGCCCAGCGGGAGGAGGGTACGAGCAGTACTTC
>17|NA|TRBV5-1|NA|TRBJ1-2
CASSPVIGGWAYRGYTF
TGCGCCAGCAGCCCAGTAATCGGGGGATGGGCTTATAGGGGCTACACCTTC
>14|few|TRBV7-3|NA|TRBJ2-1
CASSLVGGDNEQFF
TGTGCCAGCAGCTTAGTTGGTGGAGACAATGAGCAGTTCTTC
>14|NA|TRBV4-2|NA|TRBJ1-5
CASGAGPRNQPQHF
TGTGCCAGCGGCGCCGGGCCTCGCAATCAGCCCCAGCATTTT
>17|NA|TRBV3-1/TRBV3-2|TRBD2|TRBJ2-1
CASSQAASGLGVNEQFF
TGTGCCAGCAGCCAAGCGGCTAGCGGACTTGGGGTCAATGAGCAGTTCTTC
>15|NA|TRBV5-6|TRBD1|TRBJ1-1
CASSQGTGVFTEAFF
TGTGCCAGCAGCCAAGGGACAGGGGTTTTCACTGAAGCTTTCTTT
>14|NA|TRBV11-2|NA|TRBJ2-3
CASSSQVGGDTQYF
TGTGCCAGCAGCTCTCAGGTGGGAGGAGATACGCAGTATTTT
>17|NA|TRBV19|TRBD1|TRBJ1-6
CASSSTGGEWSNSPLHF
TGTGCCAGTAGTTCTACAGGGGGCGAGTGGAGTAATTCACCCCTCCACTTT
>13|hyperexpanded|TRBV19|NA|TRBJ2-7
CASSWALKGEQYF
TGTGCCAGTAGTTGGGCTCTTAAAGGGGAGCAGTACTTC
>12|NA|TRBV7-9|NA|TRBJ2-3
CASSFETDTQYF
TGTGCCAGCAGCTTTGAGACAGATACGCAGTATTTT
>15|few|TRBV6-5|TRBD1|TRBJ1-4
CASRPTGDTNEKLFF
TGTGCCAGCAGGCCTACAGGGGACACTAATGAAAAACTGTTTTTT
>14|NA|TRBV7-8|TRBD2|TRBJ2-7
CASSLGTSAYEQYF
TGTGCCAGCAGCTTAGGGACTAGCGCCTACGAGCAGTACTTC
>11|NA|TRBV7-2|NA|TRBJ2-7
CASSPLYEQYF
TGTGCCAGCAGCCCCCTGTACGAGCAGTACTTC
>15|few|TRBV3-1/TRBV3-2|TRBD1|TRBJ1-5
CASSRGTVSNQPQHF
TGTGCCAGCAGCCGCGGGACAGTTAGCAATCAGCCCCAGCATTTT
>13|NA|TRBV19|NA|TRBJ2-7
CASSPTAPDEQYF
TGTGCCAGTAGCCCTACGGCTCCCGACGAGCAGTACTTC
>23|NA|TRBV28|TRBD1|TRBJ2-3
CASSPAVPGQGSDSGDLTDTQYF
TGTGCCAGCAGTCCCGCCGTCCCGGGACAGGGATCCGACTCGGGGGACCTCACAGATACGCAGTATTTT
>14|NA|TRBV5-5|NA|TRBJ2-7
CASSFRGPSYEQYF
TGTGCCAGCAGCTTCCGAGGGCCTTCCTACGAGCAGTACTTC
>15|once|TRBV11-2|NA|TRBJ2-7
CASSLVGGFSYEQYF
TGTGCCAGCAGCTTAGTAGGGGGATTTTCCTACGAGCAGTACTTC
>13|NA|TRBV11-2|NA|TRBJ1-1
CASSLSGQSQAFF
TGTGCCAGCAGCTTATCCGGACAGTCTCAAGCTTTCTTT
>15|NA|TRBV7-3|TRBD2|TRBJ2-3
CASSSLAGVSDTQYF
TGTGCCAGCAGCTCCCTAGCGGGGGTGTCAGATACGCAGTATTTT
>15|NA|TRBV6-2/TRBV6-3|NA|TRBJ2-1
CASSPQGRPNNEQFF
TGTGCCAGCAGCCCTCAGGGCAGACCTAACAATGAGCAGTTCTTC
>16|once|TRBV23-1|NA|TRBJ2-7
CASSQPGGTATYEQYF
TGCGCCAGCAGCCAACCCGGGGGGACAGCTACCTACGAGCAGTACTTC
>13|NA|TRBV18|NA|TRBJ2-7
CASSGTGRDEQYF
TGTGCCAGCTCAGGTACAGGGAGGGACGAGCAGTACTTC
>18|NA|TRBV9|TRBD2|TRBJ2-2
CASSVVILAGANTGELFF
TGTGCCAGCAGCGTAGTAATCCTAGCGGGGGCAAACACCGGGGAGCTGTTTTTT
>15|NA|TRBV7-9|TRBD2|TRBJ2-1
CASSGGTSGYNEQFF
TGTGCCAGCAGCGGCGGGACTAGCGGATACAATGAGCAGTTCTTC
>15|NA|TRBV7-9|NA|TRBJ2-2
CASSPTDLNTGELFF
TGTGCCAGCAGCCCGACGGACCTGAACACCGGGGAGCTGTTTTTT
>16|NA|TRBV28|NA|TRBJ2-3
CASRNFGGGGGYTQYF
TGTGCCAGCAGGAACTTCGGGGGCGGTGGCGGGTATACGCAGTATTTT
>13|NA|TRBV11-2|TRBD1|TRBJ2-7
CASSSGTGDEQYF
TGTGCCAGCAGCTCCGGGACAGGGGACGAGCAGTACTTC
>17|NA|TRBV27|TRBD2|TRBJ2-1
CASSLLGREGLYNEQFF
TGTGCCAGCAGTTTATTGGGGCGGGAGGGCCTCTACAATGAGCAGTTCTTC
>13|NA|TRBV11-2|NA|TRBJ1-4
CASSANHREKLFF
TGTGCCAGCAGCGCTAACCACCGTGAAAAACTGTTTTTT
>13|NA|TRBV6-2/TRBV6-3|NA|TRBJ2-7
CASSYWGSGEQYF
TGTGCCAGCAGTTATTGGGGGTCTGGCGAGCAGTACTTC
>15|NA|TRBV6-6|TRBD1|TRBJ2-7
CASSEPGQGNYEQYF
TGTGCCAGCAGCGAACCTGGACAGGGCAACTACGAGCAGTACTTC
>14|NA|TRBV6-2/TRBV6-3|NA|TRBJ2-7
CASNPWMGRDEQYF
TGTGCCAGCAACCCTTGGATGGGCAGGGACGAGCAGTACTTC
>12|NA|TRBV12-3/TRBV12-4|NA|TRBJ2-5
CASSRDPRTQYF
TGTGCCAGCAGCCGGGACCCCAGGACCCAGTACTTC
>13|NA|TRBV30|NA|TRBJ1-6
CAWSLGQKSPLHF
TGTGCCTGGAGTTTAGGACAGAAATCACCCCTCCACTTT
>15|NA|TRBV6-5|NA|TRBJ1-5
CASSPVDSSNQPQHF
TGTGCCAGCAGCCCCGTGGACAGTAGCAATCAGCCCCAGCATTTT
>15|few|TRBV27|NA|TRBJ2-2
CASSPGATNTGELFF
TGTGCCAGCAGTCCCGGGGCCACGAACACCGGGGAGCTGTTTTTT
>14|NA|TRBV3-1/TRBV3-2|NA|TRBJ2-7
CASRLAGGHYEQYF
TGTGCCAGCCGCTTGGCAGGGGGGCACTACGAGCAGTACTTC
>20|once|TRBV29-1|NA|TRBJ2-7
CSVVLGSGTAQGVPSYEQYF
TGCAGCGTTGTCCTGGGGAGTGGGACCGCGCAGGGAGTGCCGTCCTACGAGCAGTACTTC
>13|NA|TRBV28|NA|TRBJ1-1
CASGAGRGTEAFF
TGTGCCAGCGGTGCCGGGCGAGGGACTGAAGCTTTCTTT
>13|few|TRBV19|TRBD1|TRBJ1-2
CASSITGVDGYTF
TGTGCCAGTAGTATCACAGGGGTAGACGGCTACACCTTC
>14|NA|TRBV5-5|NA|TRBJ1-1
CASSMGRMNTEAFF
TGTGCCAGCAGCATGGGACGGATGAACACTGAAGCTTTCTTT
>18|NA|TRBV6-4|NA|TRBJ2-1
CASSDSVGAKSSYNEQFF
TGTGCCAGCAGTGACTCCGTGGGGGCTAAAAGCTCCTACAATGAGCAGTTCTTC
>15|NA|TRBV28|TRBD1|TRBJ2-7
CASSLGRDRPYEQYF
TGTGCCAGCAGTTTAGGGCGGGACAGGCCCTACGAGCAGTACTTC
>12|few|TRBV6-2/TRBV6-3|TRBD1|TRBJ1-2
CASSPTGEGYTF
TGTGCCAGCAGCCCAACAGGGGAAGGCTACACCTTC
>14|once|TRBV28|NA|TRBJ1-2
CASSLRTVHYGYTF
TGTGCCAGCAGTCTGAGGACAGTCCATTATGGCTACACCTTC
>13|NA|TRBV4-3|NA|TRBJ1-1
CASSQAEGTEAFF
TGCGCCAGCAGCCAAGCGGAAGGGACTGAAGCTTTCTTT
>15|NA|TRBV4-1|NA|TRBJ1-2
CASSPGSGTSYGYTF
TGCGCCAGCAGCCCTGGATCGGGGACGAGCTATGGCTACACCTTC
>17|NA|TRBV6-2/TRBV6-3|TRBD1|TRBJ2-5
CASSYTPGTGGRETQYF
TGTGCCAGCAGTTACACACCCGGGACAGGGGGCCGTGAGACCCAGTACTTC
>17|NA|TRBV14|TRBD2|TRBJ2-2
CASSRGTSGEGTGELFF
TGTGCCAGCAGCCGAGGGACTAGCGGGGAGGGGACCGGGGAGCTGTTTTTT
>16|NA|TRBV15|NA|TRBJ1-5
CATSPGGTASNQPQHF
TGTGCCACCAGCCCCGGCGGGACGGCAAGCAATCAGCCCCAGCATTTT
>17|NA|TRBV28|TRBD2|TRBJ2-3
CASSFSGGASGTDTQYF
TGTGCCAGCAGTTTTAGCGGGGGGGCCTCGGGCACAGATACGCAGTATTTT
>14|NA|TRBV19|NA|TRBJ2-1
CASSMGLLYNEQFF
TGTGCCAGTAGTATGGGGCTACTCTACAATGAGCAGTTCTTC
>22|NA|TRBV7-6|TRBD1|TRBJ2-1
CASSQLASGQATILSSYNEQFF
TGTGCCAGCAGCCAATTGGCGTCCGGACAGGCCACGATCCTGAGCTCCTACAATGAGCAGTTCTTC
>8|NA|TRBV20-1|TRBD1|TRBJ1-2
CSTVTGAF
TGCAGTACCGTGACAGGGGCTTTC
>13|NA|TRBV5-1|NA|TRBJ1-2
CASSLNGLYGYTF
TGCGCCAGCAGCTTGAACGGACTTTATGGCTACACCTTC